This entry describes one TCR beta chain. This CDR3 is built from 11 residues. The V gene's germline CDR1 is SQVTM and CDR2 ANQGSEA. Unmatched junction bases numbered 4, after V lost 6 bases and J lost 8 bases. This entry is derived from a study of cytomegalovirus exposure and HLA in healthy donors. Sequencing used immunoSEQ multiplex PCR; TCRdb keeps in-frame clones, though not all of them. The sample lists some 98,000 clones, around 88% occurring once. The sequencing sample was made of PBMCs. The chain is built from TRBV29-1 and TRBJ1-2, with 9 nucleotides matching TRBD1. The clonotype comes from a woman in her twenties or thirties in good health and CMV-seronegative. The CDR3: CSVDRGGGYTF. CDR3 DNA sequence: TGCAGCGTCGACAGGGGGGGAGGCTACACCTTC. The whole variable domain, filled in from reference TRBV29-1 and TRBJ1-2, reads SAVISQKPSRDICQRGTSLTIQCQVDSQVTMMFWYRQQPGQSLTLIATANQGSEATYESGFVIDKFPISRPNLTFSTLTVSNMSPEDSSIYLCSVDRGGGYTFGSGTRLTVV.